These 19 T cell receptor beta chains were sequenced from one sample in a study of blood T cell dynamics during melanoma immunotherapy. Time point in this sample: pre-treatment baseline. Assay: immunoSEQ multiplex PCR; the TCRdb copy retains only in-frame clones and omits some. The sample records more than 3,500 clones, around 97% being singletons. The starting material was effector memory CD8+ T cells from blood, obtained from a patient treated with checkpoint blockade. Source of these receptors: a human donor with melanoma.

The chain couples TRBV27 to TRBJ2-1; D might be TRBD2 (5 bases). There are 15 residues in the CDR3. Trimming cost V 5 bases and J 8 bases, with 19 bases left between them. Germline V gives CDR1 MNHEY, CDR2 SMNVEV (reference sequence). CDR3 amino acids: CASSPPEGPPDEQFF. CDR3 in DNA: TGTGCCAGCAGTCCCCCCGAGGGCCCCCCGGATGAGCAGTTCTTC.

The genes are TRBV19 and TRBJ2-1, with 7 bases that match TRBD2. The CDR3 runs to 14 residues. V shed 3 bases, J shed 9 bases, and the junction held 8 bases outside the gene matches. Looked up from germline, CDR1 is LNHDA and CDR2 is SQIVND (reference sequence). DNA of the CDR3: TGTGCCAGTAGTATCGAGGGACTACATGTTGAGCAGTTCTTC. Translated, it gives CASSIEGLHVEQFF.

The gene calls are TRBV6-1 and TRBJ2-1; D remains unclear. V was trimmed by 8 bases and J by 8 bases, leaving 10 bases between them. Germline V gene sequence: CDR1 MNHNS, CDR2 SASEGT. The CDR3 runs to 11 residues. The CDR3 reads CASFRRDEQFF. CDR3 sequence (DNA): TGTGCCAGCTTTCGACGGGATGAGCAGTTCTTC.

The V call is TRBV7-1, the J call TRBJ2-5; D gene ambiguous. TRBV7-1 is classed as an ORF, of uncertain function. The CDR3 is made up of 13 amino acids. V was cut by 5 bases and J by 5 bases, with 12 bases left in between. Written as DNA, the CDR3 is TGTGCCAGCAGCCCTTCTCGAGTTGAGACCCAGTACTTC. Residues: CASSPSRVETQYF.

CDR3 sequence reads: CASSFLPGAHEQFF. The DNA of the CDR3 is TGTGCCAGCAGTTTCCTACCGGGGGCCCATGAGCAGTTCTTC. V is TRBV28 and J is TRBJ2-1, with D perhaps assigned TRBD1 or TRBD2 (6 bases each). This CDR3 comprises 14 residues. V was pared by 3 bases and J by 8 bases, with 14 bases between. Per germline, CDR1 MDHEN and CDR2 SYDVKM.

The V call is TRBV9, the J call TRBJ1-3; the D gene is possibly TRBD1 (6 bases). V lost 3 bases and J 0 bases, leaving 10 bases between the germline ends. This CDR3 region has 15 residues. The V gene's germline CDR1 is SGDLS and CDR2 YYNGEE. The CDR3 region has the DNA TGTGCCAGCAGCGCCGCAGGGGACTCTGGAAACACCATATATTTT. Translated: CASSAAGDSGNTIYF.

The chain uses TRBV28 and TRBJ2-5, with D uncertain. The CDR3 is made up of 11 amino acids. Deletions cut 6 bases from V and 7 bases from J, with 9 bases between. The germline gives CDR1 MDHEN, CDR2 SYDVKM. CDR3 residues: CASRKMRTQYF. The CDR3 DNA is TGTGCCAGCAGGAAAATGAGGACCCAGTACTTC.

The chain employs TRBV14 and TRBJ2-3; TRBD1 might be the D (5 bases). The V gene lost 1 base and the J gene lost 2 bases, with 16 bases spanning the gap. The V gene's germline CDR1 is SGHDN and CDR2 FVKESK. CDR3 length: 17 amino acids. DNA for the CDR3: TGTGCCAGCAGCCAAGGGCCTTCCGCGACAGACACAGATACGCAGTATTTT. As protein: CASSQGPSATDTDTQYF.

The chain uses TRBV19 and TRBJ1-4; D remains ambiguous. The CDR3 covers 12 residues. Trimming shortened V by 3 bases and J by 8 bases, and 7 bases separated the two germline ends. The V gene's germline CDR1 is LNHDA and CDR2 SQIVND (reference sequence). The CDR3 DNA is TGTGCCAGTAGTATCCTTGAAGAAAAACTGTTTTTT. This codes for CASSILEEKLFF.

This clone was counted a single time. The chain carries TRBV7-9 and TRBJ2-7; 9 bases are a match to TRBD2. The CDR3 totals 18 residues. Per germline, CDR1 SEHNR and CDR2 FQNEAQ (reference sequence). J was trimmed by 0 bases and V by 3 bases; bases with no gene match: 12. CDR3 bases: TGTGCCAGCAGCTTTAGGGCAGGGACTAGCAGGTCCTCCTACGAGCAGTACTTC. Residues: CASSFRAGTSRSSYEQYF. Supplemented by reference TRBV7-9 and TRBJ2-7, the full variable domain reads DTGVSQNPRHKITKRGQNVTFRCDPISEHNRLYWYRQTLGQGPEFLTYFQNEAQLEKSRLLSDRFSAERPKGSFSTLEIQRTEQGDSAMYLCASSFRAGTSRSSYEQYFGPGTRLTVT.

The chain carries TRBV6-5 and TRBJ1-5; no reliable D call. The CDR3 sequence is 13 residues long. CDR1 MNHEY and CDR2 SVGAGI come from the germline V gene. Trimming took 5 bases from V and 3 from J, leaving 8 bases between them. The CDR3 spells CASSPTNNQPQHF. The CDR3 DNA reads as TGTGCCAGCAGTCCCACTAACAATCAGCCCCAGCATTTT.

The J gene is TRBJ2-5, the V gene TRBV28, with D possibly TRBD2 on 6 matching bases. From germline, CDR1 is MDHEN and CDR2 SYDVKM. This CDR3 has 14 amino acids. V was trimmed by 6 bases and J by 0 bases, leaving 11 bases between them. CDR3 protein: CASSRRDYQETQYF. Here the CDR3 DNA reads TGTGCCAGCAGCCGAAGGGACTACCAAGAGACCCAGTACTTC.

In this sample, this clone turned up once. The chain combines TRBV4-3 with TRBJ2-1; the D gene could be TRBD1 or TRBD2 (5 bases each). The CDR3 runs 11 residues. Deletions cut 4 bases from V and 10 bases from J, with 8 bases between. Germline loops: CDR1 LGHNA, CDR2 YSLEER. The chain's CDR3 is CASSREGEQFF. In DNA form, the CDR3 reads TGCGCCAGCAGCCGCGAGGGGGAGCAGTTCTTC.

V usage is TRBV29-1 and J usage is TRBJ2-1; weak D call: TRBD2 (6 bases). The CDR3 consists of 16 residues. Germline CDR1 and CDR2: SQVTM and ANQGSEA. Trimming removed 3 bases from V and 4 bases from J, with 19 bases in between. The CDR3 loop is CSVDGVVAERYNEQFF. Written as DNA, the CDR3 is TGCAGCGTTGATGGGGTCGTAGCGGAGCGATACAATGAGCAGTTCTTC.

Written as DNA, the CDR3 is TGTGCCAGCAAGGGGGGTCTGAGCTCCTACGAGCAGTACTTC. Amino acids: CASKGGLSSYEQYF. V and J are TRBV27 and TRBJ2-5; D may correspond to TRBD1 or TRBD2 (6 bases each). The DNA matches TRBJ2-7 better at its end, which makes the J call doubtful. The CDR3 covers 14 residues. CDR1 MNHEY and CDR2 SMNVEV come from the germline V gene (reference sequence).

V usage is TRBV5-4 and J usage is TRBJ2-4; a possible D gene is TRBD1 (6 bases). The CDR3 runs 12 residues. Per the germline V gene, CDR1 is SGHNT and CDR2 is YYREEE (reference sequence). V was clipped by 4 bases and J by 7 bases, with 9 bases between them. CDR3 protein: CASSGDRNIQYF. Here the CDR3 DNA reads TGTGCCAGCAGCGGAGACAGGAACATTCAGTACTTC. The full variable domain, its missing parts supplied by reference TRBV5-4 and TRBJ2-4, is ETGVTQSPTHLIKTRGQQVTLRCSSQSGHNTVSWYQQALGQGPQFIFQYYREEENGRGNFPPRFSGLQFPNYSSELNVNALELDDSALYLCASSGDRNIQYFGAGTRLSVL.

The gene calls are TRBV18 and TRBJ2-7; D is unclear. V shed 2 bases and J shed 4 bases, with 9 bases lying between them. This CDR3 spans 13 amino acids. Per the germline V gene, CDR1 is KGHSH and CDR2 is LQKENI. The CDR3 loop reads CASSPVTWYEQYF. The CDR3 bases are TGTGCCAGCTCACCAGTCACTTGGTACGAGCAGTACTTC.

The chain uses TRBV27 and TRBJ2-7, with 7 bases matching TRBD2. The J segment lost 6 bases and the V segment lost 2 bases, leaving 10 bases of the junction unmatched. The CDR3 consists of 15 residues. Germline CDR1 is MNHEY and CDR2 is SMNVEV (reference sequence). This CDR3 reads CASSLTAGARFEQYF. Written as DNA, the CDR3 is TGTGCCAGCAGTTTAACGGCGGGAGCCCGGTTCGAGCAGTACTTC.

The J gene is TRBJ2-3, the V gene TRBV30; 9 nucleotides align to TRBD1. The CDR3 consists of 14 residues. V was clipped by 5 bases and J by 4 bases; unmatched bases: 7. From germline, CDR1 is GTSNPN and CDR2 SVGIG (reference sequence). CDR3 residues: CAWQGGQGSDTQYF. CDR3 DNA sequence: TGTGCCTGGCAGGGGGGACAGGGCTCAGATACGCAGTATTTT.